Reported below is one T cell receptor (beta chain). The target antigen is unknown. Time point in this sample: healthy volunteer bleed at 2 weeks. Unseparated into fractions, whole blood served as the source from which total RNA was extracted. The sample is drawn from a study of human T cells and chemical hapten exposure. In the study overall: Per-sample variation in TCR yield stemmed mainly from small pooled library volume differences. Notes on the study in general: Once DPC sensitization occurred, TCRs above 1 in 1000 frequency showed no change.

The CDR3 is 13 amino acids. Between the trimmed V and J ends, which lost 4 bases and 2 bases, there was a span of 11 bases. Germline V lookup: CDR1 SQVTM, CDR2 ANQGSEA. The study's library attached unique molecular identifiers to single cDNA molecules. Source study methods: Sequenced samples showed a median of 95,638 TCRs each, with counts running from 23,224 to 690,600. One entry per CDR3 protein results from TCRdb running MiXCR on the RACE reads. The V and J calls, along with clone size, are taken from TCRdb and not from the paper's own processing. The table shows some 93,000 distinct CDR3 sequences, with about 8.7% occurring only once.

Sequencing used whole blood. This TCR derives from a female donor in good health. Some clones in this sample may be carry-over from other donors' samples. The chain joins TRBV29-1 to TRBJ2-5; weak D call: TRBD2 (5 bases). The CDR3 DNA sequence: TGCAGCGTTGCGAGAGGCGGGCAAGAGACCCAGTACTTC. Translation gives CSVARGGQETQYF.